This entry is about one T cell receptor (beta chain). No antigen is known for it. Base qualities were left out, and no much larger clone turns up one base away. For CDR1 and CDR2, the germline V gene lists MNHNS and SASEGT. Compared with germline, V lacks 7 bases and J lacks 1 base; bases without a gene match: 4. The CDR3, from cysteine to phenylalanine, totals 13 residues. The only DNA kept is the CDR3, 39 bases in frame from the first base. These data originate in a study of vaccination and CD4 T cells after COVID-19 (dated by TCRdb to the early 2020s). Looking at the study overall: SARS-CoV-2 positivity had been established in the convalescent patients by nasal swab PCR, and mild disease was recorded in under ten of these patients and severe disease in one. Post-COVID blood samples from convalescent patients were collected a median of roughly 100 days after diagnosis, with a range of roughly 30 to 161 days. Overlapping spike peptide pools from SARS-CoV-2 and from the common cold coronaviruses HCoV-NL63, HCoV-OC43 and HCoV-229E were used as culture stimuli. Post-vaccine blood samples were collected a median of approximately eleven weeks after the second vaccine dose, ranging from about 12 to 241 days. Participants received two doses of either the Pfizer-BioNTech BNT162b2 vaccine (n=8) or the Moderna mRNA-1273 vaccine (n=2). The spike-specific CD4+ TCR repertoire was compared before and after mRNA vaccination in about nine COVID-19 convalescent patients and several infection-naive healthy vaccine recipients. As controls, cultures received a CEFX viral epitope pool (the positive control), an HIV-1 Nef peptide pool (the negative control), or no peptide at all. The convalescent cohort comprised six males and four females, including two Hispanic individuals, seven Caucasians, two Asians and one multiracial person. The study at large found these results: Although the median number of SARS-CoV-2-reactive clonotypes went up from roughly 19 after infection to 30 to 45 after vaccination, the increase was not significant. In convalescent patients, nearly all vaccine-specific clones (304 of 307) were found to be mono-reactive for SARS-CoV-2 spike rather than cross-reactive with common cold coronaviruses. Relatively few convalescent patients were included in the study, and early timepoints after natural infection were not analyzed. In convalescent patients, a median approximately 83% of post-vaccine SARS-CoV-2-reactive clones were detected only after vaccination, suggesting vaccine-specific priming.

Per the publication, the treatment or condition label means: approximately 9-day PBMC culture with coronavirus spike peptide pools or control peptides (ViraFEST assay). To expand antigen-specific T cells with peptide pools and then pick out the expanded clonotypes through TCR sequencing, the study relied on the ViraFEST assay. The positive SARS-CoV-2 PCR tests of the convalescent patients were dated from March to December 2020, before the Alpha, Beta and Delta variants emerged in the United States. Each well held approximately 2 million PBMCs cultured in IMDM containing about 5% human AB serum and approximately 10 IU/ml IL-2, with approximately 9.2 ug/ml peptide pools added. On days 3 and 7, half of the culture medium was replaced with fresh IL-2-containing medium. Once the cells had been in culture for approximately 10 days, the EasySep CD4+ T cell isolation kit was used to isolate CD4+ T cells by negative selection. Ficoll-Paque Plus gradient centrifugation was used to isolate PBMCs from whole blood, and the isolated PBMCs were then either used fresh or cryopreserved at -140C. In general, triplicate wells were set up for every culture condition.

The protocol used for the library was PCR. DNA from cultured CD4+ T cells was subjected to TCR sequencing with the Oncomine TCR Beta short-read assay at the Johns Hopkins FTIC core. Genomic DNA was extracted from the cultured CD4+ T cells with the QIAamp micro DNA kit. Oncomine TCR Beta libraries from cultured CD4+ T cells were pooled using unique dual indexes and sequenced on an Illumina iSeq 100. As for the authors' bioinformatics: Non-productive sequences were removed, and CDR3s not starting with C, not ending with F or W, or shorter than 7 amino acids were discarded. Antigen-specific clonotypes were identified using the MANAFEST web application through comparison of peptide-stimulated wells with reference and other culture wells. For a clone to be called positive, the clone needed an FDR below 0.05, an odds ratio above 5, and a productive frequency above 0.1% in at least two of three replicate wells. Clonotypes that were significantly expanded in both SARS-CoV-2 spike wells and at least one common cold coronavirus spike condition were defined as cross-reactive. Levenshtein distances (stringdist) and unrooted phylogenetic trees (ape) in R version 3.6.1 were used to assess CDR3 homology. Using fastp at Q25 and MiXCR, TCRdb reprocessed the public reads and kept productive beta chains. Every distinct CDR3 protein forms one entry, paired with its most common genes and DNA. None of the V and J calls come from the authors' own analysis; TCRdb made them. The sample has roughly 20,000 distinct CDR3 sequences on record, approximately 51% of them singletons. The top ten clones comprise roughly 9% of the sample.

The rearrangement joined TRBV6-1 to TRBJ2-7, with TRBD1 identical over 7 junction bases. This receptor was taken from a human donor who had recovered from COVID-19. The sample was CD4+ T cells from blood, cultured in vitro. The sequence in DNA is TGTGCCAGCACCATGGGACAGTCCTACGAGCAGTACTTC. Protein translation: CASTMGQSYEQYF.